Sequencing of this T cell receptor beta chain was carried out in a study of blood T cell repertoires in COVID-19. Across the whole study: Acute and convalescent COVID-19 specimens originated in the United States, Italy and Spain. Nucleic acid was either cDNA or gDNA, and it came from T cells, B-cell-depleted T cells, or PBMCs.

Profiled with immunoSEQ multiplex PCR; TCRdb holds only in-frame clones, not every one. This sample has fewer than 200,000 clones, with roughly 89% found just once. Germline values: CDR1 SGDLS, CDR2 YYNGEE. CDR3 length equals 15 residues. Trimming removed 0 bases at V and 8 bases at J, with 17 bases between. Up to 2 weeks before entering the study, exposed participants had met a COVID-19 case. The TCR comes from a woman aged 25 to 39 who had been exposed to COVID-19. The V and J genes are TRBV9 and TRBJ1-2; weak D call: TRBD1 (6 bases). Source material: PBMCs or T cells enriched from blood (not recorded which). DNA of the CDR3: TGTGCCAGCAGCGTAGCTGAGGGAGTTGGGGGCGGCTACACCTTC. It is translated as CASSVAEGVGGGYTF.